This T cell receptor (beta chain) derives from a study of blood T cell repertoires in COVID-19 (dated by TCRdb to about 2020). Broadly, across the study: Collaborator samples came from the United States, Italy and Spain and covered acute and convalescent phases of COVID-19. A de-identified subject ID, COVID-19 status, age in years and sex were almost always included in the sample metadata. The repertoires were released in a freely available public database meant as a resource for research on the immune response to SARS-CoV-2. Where available, HLA class I and class II types were obtained from metadata supplied by the sample provider rather than from assay-based typing. The material from the prospective study consisted of cDNA or gDNA derived from T cells, B-cell-depleted T cells, or PBMCs. The samples were drawn from two sources: the first 160 participants of the ongoing ImmuneRACE study, and over 1,000 subjects contributed by 6 global collaborators. Deeply sampled blood TCRbeta repertoires from subjects exposed to, actively infected with, or recovered from COVID-19 were included in the dataset. Here is what the overall study found, with its caveats: The quantity of clinical and demographic metadata differed by source and by participant and was supplied without curation.

A word on this clone: Its antigen is unknown. No much larger clonotype is one base removed from it; base qualities were not supplied.

Whole blood was collected in K2EDTA tubes by collaborating institutions according to the institutions' own protocols. For TCRbeta analysis, collaborators shipped samples as frozen whole blood, isolated PBMCs, or DNA extracted from either of those sample types. Counted from cysteine to phenylalanine, this CDR3 has 16 amino acids. Here the CDR3 DNA is all that survives: 48 bases in frame from base 1. From a lookup of the germline V gene, CDR1 and CDR2 are SGDLS and YYNGEE. V was cut back by 0 bases and J by 2 bases, leaving a gap of 14 bases between them. The immunoSEQ Assay, a bias-controlled multiplex PCR, was used to amplify TCRbeta CDR3 regions from genomic DNA. From the authors' description of their analysis: Within the assay, amplification of reference gene primers was used to estimate how many nucleated cells each sample contained. Sequence reads were collapsed and filtered to measure the absolute abundance of every unique TCRbeta CDR3 rearrangement. For each sample, productive Simpson clonality was calculated by taking the square root of Simpson's diversity index across productive rearrangements. The table was pulled from immuneACCESS by TCRdb, which kept in-frame rearrangements only. Such tables lose some clones; where checked, under half of the loss comes from unresolved V genes, and the rest has no known cause. V, J and clone size reflect that table, while D and trimming were determined from the DNA. In all, the sample holds 240,000 or so clones, and roughly 80% of those were seen once. Under 15% of the sample is taken by the ten largest.

The source of this sequence is a woman aged 55-70 years with active or convalescent COVID-19. The specimen was peripheral blood. Recombination linked TRBV9 to TRBJ1-2; no D gene call is confident. The CDR3 amino acid sequence is: CASSVGGSGGNYGYTF. The nucleotides read TGTGCCAGCAGCGTAGGAGGATCGGGTGGGAACTATGGCTACACCTTC. With the portions outside the CDR3 filled from the reference TRBV9 and TRBJ1-2 genes, the complete variable region becomes DSGVTQTPKHLITATGQRVTLRCSPRSGDLSVYWYQQSLDQGLQFLIQYYNGEERAKGNILERFSAQQFPDLHSELNLSSLELGDSALYFCASSVGGSGGNYGYTFGSGTRLTVV.